The 20 T cell receptor beta chains given below trace back to one sample, sequenced in a study of Ad26.COV2.S vaccination and SARS-CoV-2 variants. Stated treatment: around 19 received Ad26.COV2.S at low or high dose, single or two shots; 5 received placebo; per-sample allocation not given. The samples date from day 63 after the first vaccine or placebo injection. This table comes from immunoSEQ multiplex PCR, and its TCRdb copy is limited to in-frame clones, with some not included. The table lists about 400,000 clones, about 90% of them singletons. This specimen was peripheral blood, taken in a trial of Ad26.COV2.S vaccine versus placebo. The receptors shown here come from a person between 18 and 65 years old who received the Ad26.COV2.S COVID-19 vaccine or a placebo.

This clone was seen a handful of times. CDR3 sequence (DNA): TGTGCCAGCAGCTTAACAGGGGGATGGACCGGGGAGCTGTTTTTT. It specifies CASSLTGGWTGELFF. V usage is TRBV5-6 and J usage is TRBJ2-2; 8 nucleotides align to TRBD1. Germline V gene data show CDR1 as SGHDT and CDR2 as YYEEEE. Trimming at V came to 2 bases and at J to 5 bases, leaving 5 bases not matched to a gene. CDR3 length: 15 residues.

The V and J genes are TRBV24-1 and TRBJ2-3; D unresolved. Germline V lookup: CDR1 KGHDR, CDR2 SFDVKD. The CDR3 runs to 11 residues. V gave up 4 bases and J gave up 5 bases, with 3 bases separating them. CDR3 residues: CATSEGDTQYF. CDR3 coding DNA: TGTGCCACCAGTGAGGGAGATACGCAGTATTTT.

This chain links TRBV15 with TRBJ2-5; D unresolved. This CDR3 contains 15 residues. From germline, CDR1 is LNHNV and CDR2 YYDKDF (reference sequence). With 3 bases removed from V and 4 bases from J, the gap between germline ends came to 15 bases. CDR3: CATSSITDRGETQYF. The CDR3 region has the DNA TGTGCCACCAGCAGTATAACTGACCGTGGAGAGACCCAGTACTTC.

The rearrangement joins TRBV7-9 to TRBJ2-5; the match to TRBD1 covers 7 bases. CDR3 size: 17 residues. CDR1 and CDR2 (germline): SEHNR, FQNEAQ (reference sequence). J gave up 1 base and V 5 bases, and 13 bases lay outside the gene matches. The CDR3 nucleotides read TGTGCCAGCAGCGAGAGCAGGGACAGCCTTTCCCAAGAGACCCAGTACTTC. The encoded protein is CASSESRDSLSQETQYF.

The chain employs TRBV5-1 and TRBJ2-1, with a weak D call TRBD2 (5 bases). The CDR3 sequence is 16 residues long. Germline assignment: CDR1 SGHRS and CDR2 YFSETQ. V dropped 3 bases and J dropped 4 bases, with 17 bases sitting between them. CDR3 sequence (DNA): TGCGCCAGCAGCTCGAGTCCCGACCGGGGATACAATGAGCAGTTCTTC. Amino acid sequence: CASSSSPDRGYNEQFF.

V usage is TRBV19 and J usage is TRBJ2-1, with a tentative D call TRBD2 (5 bases). Trimming left V 3 bases short and J 9 bases short, with 12 bases between. The CDR3 has 13 amino acids. CDR1 and CDR2 (germline): LNHDA, SQIVND (reference sequence). The CDR3 bases are TGTGCCAGTAGTATGGGGTTACTAGGTGAGCAGTTCTTC. Protein product: CASSMGLLGEQFF.

V gene TRBV5-8 combines with J gene TRBJ2-2, with 7 positions matching TRBD2. V lost 3 bases and J lost 3; bases outside the gene matches: 8. The CDR3 runs 16 residues. Looked up from germline, CDR1 is SGHTS and CDR2 is YDEGEE. CDR3 in DNA: TGTGCCAGCAGCTCAGGGAGGGGAAGGGACACCGGGGAGCTGTTTTTT. Protein sequence: CASSSGRGRDTGELFF.

The CDR3 protein is CASSSSGGDDTQYF. CDR3 DNA sequence: TGTGCCAGCAGCTCTAGCGGGGGGGACGATACGCAGTATTTT. The chain couples TRBV7-9 to TRBJ2-3; TRBD2 matches at 12 bases. Trimming at V came to 4 bases and at J to 6 bases, leaving 2 bases not matched to a gene. CDR1 and CDR2 (germline): SEHNR, FQNEAQ (reference sequence). CDR3 size: 14 residues.

This chain joins TRBV6-5 and TRBJ1-4, with a possible D match to TRBD1 (6 bases). Germline V CDR1 and CDR2: MNHEY, SVGAGI. Trimming removed 6 bases at V and 7 bases at J, with 12 bases between. The CDR3 consists of 13 residues. The CDR3 coding sequence is TGTGCCAGCAGGACCGGGGGCGGTGAAAAACTGTTTTTT. Encoded protein: CASRTGGGEKLFF.

The chain uses TRBV7-9 and TRBJ2-5; TRBD1 aligns across 11 bases. Trimming cost V 4 bases and J 1 base; bases outside gene matches: 8. The germline V gene encodes CDR1 SEHNR and CDR2 FQNEAQ (reference sequence). The CDR3 length is 17 residues. The CDR3 nucleotides are TGTGCCAGCAGCTGGGTTGGACAGGGGGCTCGCCAAGAGACCCAGTACTTC. Its translation is CASSWVGQGARQETQYF.

The chain uses TRBV20-1 and TRBJ2-7; 10 positions agree with TRBD1. The CDR3 runs 15 residues. Trimming cost V 3 bases and J 2 bases; bases outside gene matches: 7. Per the germline V gene, CDR1 is DFQATT and CDR2 is SNEGSKA (reference sequence). CDR3 protein: CSASESGTGAYEQYF. The CDR3 DNA reads TGCAGTGCTAGTGAATCCGGGACAGGGGCCTACGAGCAGTACTTC.

V gene TRBV5-4 combines with J gene TRBJ2-3; 9 nucleotides line up with TRBD2. The CDR3 sequence is 14 residues long. Germline lookup yields CDR1 SGHNT and CDR2 YYREEE (reference sequence). J was trimmed by 4 bases and V by 2 bases; bases with no gene match: 2. CDR3 DNA: TGTGCCAGCAGCTTCGCGGGGGGGCCAGATACGCAGTATTTT. Its protein is CASSFAGGPDTQYF.

CDR3 coding DNA: TGCAGTGCGCTAACACCTGTCCAGCATTTT. This encodes CSALTPVQHF. V usage is TRBV20-1 and J usage is TRBJ1-5, with D uncertain. Germline CDR1 and CDR2: DFQATT and SNEGSKA (reference sequence). V lost 6 bases to trimming and J lost 12 bases, with 12 bases between them. This CDR3 contains 10 residues.

The V and J genes are TRBV6-5 and TRBJ1-2; no reliable D call. In germline, CDR1 is MNHEY, CDR2 SVGAGI. The CDR3 runs to 13 residues. The ends were cut back, 2 bases at V and 4 bases at J, with 8 bases in the middle. The CDR3 sequence is CASSYTLRYGYTF. The CDR3 bases are TGTGCCAGCAGTTACACACTCCGCTATGGCTACACCTTC.

V and J are TRBV6-2 or TRBV6-3 and TRBJ2-5; TRBD2 matches at 9 bases. Trimming removed 6 bases from V and 5 bases from J; junction bases left unmatched: 13. CDR3 size: 16 residues. Looked up from germline, CDR1 is MNHEY and CDR2 is SVGEGT. The CDR3: CASSLAGARAGETQYF. The CDR3 DNA reads TGTGCCAGCAGCTTAGCGGGAGCCAGGGCGGGGGAGACCCAGTACTTC.

A few counts support this clone. V and J are TRBV4-3 and TRBJ1-6; D unresolved. The V gene's germline CDR1 is LGHNA and CDR2 YSLEER. V was trimmed by 2 bases and J by 0 bases, leaving 8 bases between them. The CDR3 totals 16 residues. CDR3 sequence: CASSQSVFSYNSPLHF. The CDR3 DNA follows: TGCGCCAGCAGCCAAAGTGTGTTCTCCTATAATTCACCCCTCCACTTT.

The chain joins TRBV7-9 to TRBJ2-5; tentative D call: TRBD1 (6 bases). CDR3 length equals 14 residues. Between the trimmed V and J ends, which lost 4 bases and 0 bases, there was a span of 9 bases. In germline, CDR1 is SEHNR, CDR2 FQNEAQ (reference sequence). The CDR3 protein is CASSYRDNQETQYF. The CDR3 region has the DNA TGTGCCAGCAGCTACCGGGACAACCAAGAGACCCAGTACTTC.

This sequence joins TRBV5-1 and TRBJ2-1; D may be TRBD1 (6 bases). Germline CDR1 is SGHRS and CDR2 is YFSETQ. The length of the CDR3 is 13 residues. The V gene lost 3 bases and the J gene lost 6 bases, with 10 bases spanning the gap. The CDR3 DNA sequence: TGCGCCAGCAGCTCCCAAGGGGGCAATGAGCAGTTCTTC. Amino acid sequence: CASSSQGGNEQFF.

V gene TRBV18 combines with J gene TRBJ2-7; D unresolved. The germline gives CDR1 KGHSH, CDR2 LQKENI. Trimming took 2 bases from V and 9 from J, leaving 17 bases between them. CDR3 length equals 14 residues. CDR3 sequence reads: CASSPASGPSVQYF. DNA for the CDR3: TGTGCCAGCTCACCAGCCTCTGGACCCTCGGTGCAGTACTTC.

This chain uses TRBV5-4 with TRBJ2-7; TRBD2 is a possible D gene (5 bases). With 7 bases removed from V and 3 bases from J, the gap between germline ends came to 20 bases. The CDR3 length is 15 residues. The germline gives CDR1 SGHNT, CDR2 YYREEE (reference sequence). CDR3 loop: CASHRPGERHYEQYF. CDR3 sequence (DNA): TGTGCCAGCCACCGGCCTGGGGAGCGGCACTACGAGCAGTACTTC.